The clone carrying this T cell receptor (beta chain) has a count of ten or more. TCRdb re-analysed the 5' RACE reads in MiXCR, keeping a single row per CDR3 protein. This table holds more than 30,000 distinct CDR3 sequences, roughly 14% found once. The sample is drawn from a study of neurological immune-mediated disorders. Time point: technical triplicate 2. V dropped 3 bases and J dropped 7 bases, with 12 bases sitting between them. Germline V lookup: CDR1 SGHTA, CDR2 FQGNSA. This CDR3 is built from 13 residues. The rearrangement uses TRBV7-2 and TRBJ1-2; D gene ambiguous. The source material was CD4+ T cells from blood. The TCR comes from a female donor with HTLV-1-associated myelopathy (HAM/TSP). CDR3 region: CASSFPGLRGYTF. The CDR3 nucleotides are TGTGCCAGCAGCTTCCCCGGGTTGCGTGGCTACACCTTC.